These 26 T cell receptor beta chains share one sample of origin, sequenced in a study of blood T cells in healthy people across ages. The use of a sample-barcoded 5' primer and a J-beta primer mix characterized a second PCR of roughly 7 to 11 cycles. TCRdb reanalysed the 5' RACE reads using MiXCR and keeps one entry per CDR3 protein. The sample lists fewer than 950,000 distinct CDR3 sequences; approximately 55% were seen once. Sample: blood. The receptors originated from an elderly man in good health.

This clonotype was counted a few times. This sequence joins TRBV25-1 and TRBJ2-7; TRBD2 aligns across 15 bases. CDR1 is MGHDK and CDR2 is SYGVNS in the germline V gene. The CDR3 contains 16 residues. J was trimmed by 1 base and V by 8 bases; bases with no gene match: 6. CDR3 nucleotides: TGTGCCAGCCTCGGACTAGCGGGAGGGGGGTCCTACGAGCAGTACTTC. It encodes CASLGLAGGGSYEQYF.

This clonotype turned up a few times. V usage is TRBV20-1 and J usage is TRBJ2-1; 8 bases agree with TRBD2. This CDR3 is 14 amino acids long. Germline V gene data show CDR1 as DFQATT and CDR2 as SNEGSKA (reference sequence). Germline trimming cut 6 bases from V and 6 bases from J; bases unmatched to any gene: 10. CDR3 sequence: CSAVAGTRGNEQFF. CDR3 nucleotide sequence: TGCAGTGCAGTAGCGGGGACCCGGGGCAATGAGCAGTTCTTC.

The chain joins TRBV14 to TRBJ1-4; D gene ambiguous. The CDR3 runs to 15 residues. Trimming left V 1 base short and J 8 bases short, with 14 bases between. Germline loops: CDR1 SGHDN, CDR2 FVKESK. The CDR3 sequence: CASSQGSSQGEKLFF. The CDR3 DNA reads TGTGCCAGCAGCCAAGGTTCCAGTCAAGGGGAAAAACTGTTTTTT.

As to this clonotype: Here the CDR3 omits its conserved ending phenylalanine or tryptophan, so a read error is the likely source. The DNA is left out, because the CDR3 cannot be placed on it with certainty; the CDR3 is given as TCRdb lists it. The J gene is TRBJ2-1, the V gene TRBV4-1; whether TRBD1, the table's D call, matches the DNA was not checked. Germline V lookup: CDR1 MGHRA, CDR2 YSYEKL. The CDR3 sequence runs 12 residues, both termini included. This chain's CDR3 is CASSPSLTGLTY.

The chain links TRBV2 to TRBJ1-2; D perhaps matches TRBD1 (5 bases). V lost 11 bases, J lost 8 bases, and 21 bases lay in between. CDR3 length: 13 amino acids. Looked up from germline, CDR1 is SNHLY and CDR2 is FYNNEI. CDR3 DNA sequence: TGTGCCTCCCAGGTATGGGACGTGGGAGGCTACACCTTC. Translation gives CASQVWDVGGYTF.

As to this clonotype: A much more abundant neighbour one base away suggests this may be a read error. The chain is built from TRBV2 and TRBJ2-3; unclear D gene. This CDR3 has 14 amino acids. Germline CDR1 SNHLY, CDR2 FYNNEI. CDR3 loop: CASSVNSRTDAQYF. As DNA, the CDR3 is TGTGCCAGCAGTGTCAACAGCCGCACAGATGCGCAGTATTTT.

The V and J genes are TRBV27 and TRBJ2-4, with unresolved D. Gene TRBJ2-7 matches the end of the DNA better, so the J call may be wrong. This CDR3 is built from 13 residues. The V gene's germline CDR1 is MNHEY and CDR2 SMNVEV (reference sequence). CDR3 DNA: TGTGCCAGCAGTTTTGGGCGAGGCTGCGAGCAGTACTTC. This sequence encodes CASSFGRGCEQYF.

The chain joins TRBV12-3 or TRBV12-4 to TRBJ2-1; 9 nucleotides match TRBD1. V lost 8 bases to trimming and J lost 10 bases; unmatched junction nucleotides: 15. The CDR3 has 15 residues. In DNA, the CDR3 is TGTGCCAGCCTACTCTCAGGGACAGGGCGGGGGGAGCAGTTCTTC. Translating gives CASLLSGTGRGEQFF.

The chain recombines TRBV20-1 with TRBJ2-4, with TRBD1 identical over 9 bases. Germline V gene data show CDR1 as DFQATT and CDR2 as SNEGSKA (reference sequence). The CDR3 consists of 11 residues. With 4 bases clipped from V and 13 bases from J, the junction kept 5 bases outside the gene matches. CDR3 coding DNA: TGCAGTGCTAAGAGGACAGGGGAGCAGTACTTC. As protein: CSAKRTGEQYF.

This clonotype has more than one count but fewer than ten. This sequence joins TRBV5-1 and TRBJ2-4; D ambiguous. The germline V and J ends were trimmed by 2 bases and 7 bases, with 13 bases remaining between them. The CDR3 is 14 residues long. Germline V lookup: CDR1 SGHRS, CDR2 YFSETQ. CDR3: CASSLDGGQNIQYF. The CDR3 bases are TGCGCCAGCAGCTTAGACGGTGGGCAGAACATTCAGTACTTC.

This clonotype was seen only a few times. The V call is TRBV7-9, the J call TRBJ2-1; tentatively, D is TRBD1 (5 bases). CDR3 length: 16 amino acids. Deletions cut 7 bases from V and 12 bases from J, with 28 bases between. Per germline, CDR1 SEHNR and CDR2 FQNEAQ (reference sequence). The CDR3 sequence: CASTDLGHTTISGQFF. The CDR3 region has the DNA TGTGCCAGCACCGATTTAGGACACACCACTATATCGGGGCAGTTCTTC.

The chain is built from TRBV20-1 and TRBJ2-1; D uncertain. CDR1 and CDR2 from the germline V gene are DFQATT and SNEGSKA (reference sequence). V lost 3 bases, J lost 11 bases, and 11 bases lay in between. CDR3 size: 11 residues. This chain's CDR3 is CSASPRGQQFF. In DNA, the CDR3 is TGCAGTGCTAGTCCTCGCGGACAGCAGTTCTTC.

V and J are TRBV7-2 and TRBJ2-4; D is possibly TRBD1 (6 bases). CDR1 is SGHTA and CDR2 is FQGNSA in the germline V gene. The CDR3 consists of 14 residues. The V end lost 5 bases, the J end lost 5 bases, and 13 bases lay between the germline ends. CDR3 sequence: CASSGAGAQNIQYF. In DNA form, the CDR3 reads TGTGCCAGCAGCGGAGCAGGGGCCCAAAACATTCAGTACTTC.

V gene TRBV7-2 combines with J gene TRBJ2-3; the D gene could be TRBD1 or TRBD2 (5 bases each). V was shortened by 1 base and J by 14 bases, with 25 bases between the two germline ends. The germline V gene encodes CDR1 SGHTA and CDR2 FQGNSA. The CDR3 length is 16 residues. As DNA, the CDR3 is TGTGCCAGCAGCTTAGGAGGGGAGTCATCGCACAGATACGCGTATTTT. Amino acid sequence: CASSLGGESSHRYAYF.

The chain links TRBV9 to TRBJ2-7; 7 nucleotides align to TRBD2. Germline CDR1 and CDR2: SGDLS and YYNGEE. The CDR3 runs to 15 residues. The V gene end was trimmed by 0 bases and the J gene end by 3 bases; junction bases not matched to a gene: 6. The CDR3: CASSVEGTSDYEQYF. In nucleotides, the CDR3 is TGTGCCAGCAGCGTAGAGGGAACTAGCGACTACGAGCAGTACTTC.

V usage is TRBV6-2 or TRBV6-3 and J usage is TRBJ2-3, with D perhaps matching TRBD2 (6 bases). The CDR3 totals 12 residues. The germline CDR1 and CDR2 sequences are MNHEY and SVGEGT. The V end was cut by 7 bases, the J end by 14 bases, with 19 bases between. The CDR3 here is CASTTLSGDAYF. CDR3 sequence (DNA): TGTGCCAGCACCACCCTTAGCGGTGACGCGTATTTT.

V gene TRBV25-1 combines with J gene TRBJ2-5; TRBD2 aligns across 8 bases. CDR1 is MGHDK and CDR2 is SYGVNS in the germline V gene. V shed 3 bases and J 1 base; nucleotides not matched to a gene: 1. The CDR3 sequence is 14 residues long. CDR3 residues: CASSEREAQETQYF. The CDR3 DNA reads TGTGCCAGCAGTGAGCGGGAGGCCCAAGAGACCCAGTACTTC.

This chain uses TRBV29-1 with TRBJ2-3; 11 positions match TRBD2. Germline V gene data show CDR1 as SQVTM and CDR2 as ANQGSEA. The CDR3 loop spans 15 amino acids. The J segment lost 14 bases and the V segment lost 5 bases, leaving 18 bases of the junction unmatched. The CDR3 DNA is TGCAGCGTTTTTAAACTAGCGGGAGATGGCAGATACGCGTATTTT. It is translated as CSVFKLAGDGRYAYF.

The rearrangement uses TRBV6-5 and TRBJ2-3; no reliable D call. Trimming took 6 bases from V and 5 from J, leaving 6 bases between them. Per the germline V gene, CDR1 is MNHEY and CDR2 is SVGAGI. The CDR3 sequence is 11 residues long. CDR3 region: CASSRQDTQYF. As DNA, the CDR3 is TGTGCCAGCAGCCGTCAAGATACGCAGTATTTT.

This clonotype appeared a few times. The chain is built from TRBV2 and TRBJ2-3; TRBD2 might be the D (5 bases). Germline loops: CDR1 SNHLY, CDR2 FYNNEI. The germline V and J ends were trimmed by 8 bases and 0 bases, with 15 bases remaining between them. This CDR3 contains 15 residues. In DNA form, the CDR3 reads TGTGCCAGCCCTAAGCGGCCTACTAGCACAGATACGCAGTATTTT. This gives the protein CASPKRPTSTDTQYF.

The V and J genes are TRBV6-5 and TRBJ2-1; TRBD1 might be the D (6 bases). CDR3 length: 14 residues. CDR1 is MNHEY and CDR2 is SVGAGI in the germline V gene. Trimming took off 6 bases at V and 4 bases at J, with 13 bases between the two ends. CDR3 residues: CASSIDRKYNEQFF. The CDR3, as DNA: TGTGCCAGCAGCATTGACAGGAAATACAATGAGCAGTTCTTC.

The chain joins TRBV28 to TRBJ2-1, with 8 bases lining up with TRBD2. There are 16 residues in the CDR3. V lost 7 bases, J lost 6 bases, and 14 bases stayed unmatched. Germline CDR1 is MDHEN and CDR2 is SYDVKM. The CDR3 coding sequence is TGTGCCAGCACCCCAGGACTAGCCGGAGGGTCCAATGAGCAGTTCTTC. It specifies CASTPGLAGGSNEQFF.

J is TRBJ2-3 and V is TRBV10-2; perhaps TRBD1 as D (5 bases). V was shortened by 6 bases and J by 14 bases, with 21 bases between the two germline ends. This CDR3 spans 13 amino acids. In germline, CDR1 is WSHSY, CDR2 SAAADI. DNA of the CDR3: TGCGCCAGCAGGCCCAGGGCTACCGCATACGCGTATTTT. Protein sequence: CASRPRATAYAYF.

The CDR3 region is CASSEALADTYTDTQYF. The CDR3 coding sequence is TGTGCCAGCAGTGAAGCGCTAGCGGATACATACACAGATACGCAGTATTTT. V usage is TRBV2 and J usage is TRBJ2-3; 7 bases are a match to TRBD2. The CDR3 totals 17 residues. The junction had 8 bases not matched to a gene; V was cut back by 0 bases and J by 2 bases. Germline CDR1 and CDR2: SNHLY and FYNNEI.

V and J are TRBV10-3 and TRBJ2-1; TRBD1 agrees at 10 bases. V lost 5 bases to trimming and J lost 7 bases; unmatched junction nucleotides: 8. The germline CDR1 and CDR2 sequences are ENHRY and SYGVKD. The CDR3 sequence is 15 residues long. CDR3 in DNA: TGTGCCATCAGTAAGGGACAGGGGCGTTTGAATGAGCAGTTCTTC. Its protein product is CAISKGQGRLNEQFF.

This clonotype has only a few counts. The junction does not match germline at one end; this may be a read error. The chain uses TRBV20-1 and TRBJ2-1; 9 bases agree with TRBD2. From germline, CDR1 is DFQATT and CDR2 SNEGSKA (reference sequence). This CDR3 is 15 amino acids long. CDR3 nucleotides: TGCAGTGTTAGAATCCCGGGACTAGCTCGCGATGAGCAGTTCTTC. Translation gives CSVRIPGLARDEQFF.